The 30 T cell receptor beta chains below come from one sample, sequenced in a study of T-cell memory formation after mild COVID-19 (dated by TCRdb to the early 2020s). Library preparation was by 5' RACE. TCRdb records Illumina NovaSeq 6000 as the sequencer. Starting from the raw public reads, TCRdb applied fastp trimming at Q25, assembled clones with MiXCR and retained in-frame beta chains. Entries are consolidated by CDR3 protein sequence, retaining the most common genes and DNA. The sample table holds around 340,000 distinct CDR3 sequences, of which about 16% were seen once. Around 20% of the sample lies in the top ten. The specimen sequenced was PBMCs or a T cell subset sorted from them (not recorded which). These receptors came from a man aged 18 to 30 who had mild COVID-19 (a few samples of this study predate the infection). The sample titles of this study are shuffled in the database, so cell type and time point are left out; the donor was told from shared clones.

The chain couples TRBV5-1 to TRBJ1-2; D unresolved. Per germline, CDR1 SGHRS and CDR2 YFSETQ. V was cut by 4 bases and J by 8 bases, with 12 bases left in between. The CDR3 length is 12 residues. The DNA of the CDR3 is TGCGCCAGCAGCCCCGGTGAGGCGGGCTACACCTTC. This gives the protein CASSPGEAGYTF.

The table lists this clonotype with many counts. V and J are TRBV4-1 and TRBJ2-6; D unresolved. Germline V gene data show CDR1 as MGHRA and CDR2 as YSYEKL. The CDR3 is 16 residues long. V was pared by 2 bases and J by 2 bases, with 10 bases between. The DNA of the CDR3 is TGCGCCAGCAGCCAAATTCGTTTGGCTGGGGCCAACGTCCTGACTTTC. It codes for CASSQIRLAGANVLTF.

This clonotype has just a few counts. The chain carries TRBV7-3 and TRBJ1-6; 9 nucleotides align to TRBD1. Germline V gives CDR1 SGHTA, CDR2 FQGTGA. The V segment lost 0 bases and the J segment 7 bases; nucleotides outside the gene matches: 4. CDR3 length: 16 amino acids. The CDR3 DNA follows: TGTGCCAGCAGCTTAACGGCGGACAGGGGAAATTCACCCCTCCACTTT. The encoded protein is CASSLTADRGNSPLHF.

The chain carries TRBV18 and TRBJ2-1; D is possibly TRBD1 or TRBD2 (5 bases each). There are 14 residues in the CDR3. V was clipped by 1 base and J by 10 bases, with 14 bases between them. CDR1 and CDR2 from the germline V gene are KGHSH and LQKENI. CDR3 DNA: TGTGCCAGCTCACCACTTCAGGGACCGGGCGAGCAGTTCTTC. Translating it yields CASSPLQGPGEQFF.

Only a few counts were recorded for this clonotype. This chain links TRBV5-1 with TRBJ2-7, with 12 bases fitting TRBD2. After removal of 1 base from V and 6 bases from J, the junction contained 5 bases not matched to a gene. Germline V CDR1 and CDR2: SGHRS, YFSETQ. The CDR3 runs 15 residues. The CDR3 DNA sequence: TGCGCCAGCAGCTTGTCGACTAGCGGGGGTCCCGAGCAGTACTTC. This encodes CASSLSTSGGPEQYF.

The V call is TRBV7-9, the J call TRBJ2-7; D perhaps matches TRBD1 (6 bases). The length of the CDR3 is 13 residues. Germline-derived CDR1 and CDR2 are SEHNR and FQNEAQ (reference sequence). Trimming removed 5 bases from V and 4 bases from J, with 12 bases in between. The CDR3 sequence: CASSPGTIYEQYF. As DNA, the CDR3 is TGTGCCAGCAGCCCGGGGACAATTTACGAGCAGTACTTC.

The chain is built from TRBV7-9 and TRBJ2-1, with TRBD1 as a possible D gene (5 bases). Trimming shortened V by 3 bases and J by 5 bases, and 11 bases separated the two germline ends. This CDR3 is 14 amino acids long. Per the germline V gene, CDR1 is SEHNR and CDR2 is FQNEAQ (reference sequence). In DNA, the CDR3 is TGTGCCAGCAGCTTGGGGCAGGTAAACAATGAGCAGTTCTTC. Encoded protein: CASSLGQVNNEQFF.

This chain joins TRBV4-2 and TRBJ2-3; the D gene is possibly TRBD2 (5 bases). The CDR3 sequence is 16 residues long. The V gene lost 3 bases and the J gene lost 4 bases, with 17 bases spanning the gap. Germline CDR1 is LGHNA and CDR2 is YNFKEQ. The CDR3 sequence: CASSQNTRPLADTQYF. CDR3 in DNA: TGTGCCAGCAGCCAGAATACTAGGCCATTGGCAGATACGCAGTATTTT.

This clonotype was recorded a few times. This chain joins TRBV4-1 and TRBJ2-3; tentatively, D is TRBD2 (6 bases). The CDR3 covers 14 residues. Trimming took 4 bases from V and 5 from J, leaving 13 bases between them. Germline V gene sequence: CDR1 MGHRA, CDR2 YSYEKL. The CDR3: CASSLGRRGDTQYF. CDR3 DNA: TGCGCCAGCAGCCTCGGTCGGAGGGGAGATACGCAGTATTTT.

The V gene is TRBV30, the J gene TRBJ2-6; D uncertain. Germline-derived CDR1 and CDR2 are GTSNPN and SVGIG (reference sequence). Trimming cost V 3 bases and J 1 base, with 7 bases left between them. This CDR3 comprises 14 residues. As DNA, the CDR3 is TGTGCCTGGAGCAACCCTTCTGGGGCCAACGTCCTGACTTTC. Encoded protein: CAWSNPSGANVLTF.

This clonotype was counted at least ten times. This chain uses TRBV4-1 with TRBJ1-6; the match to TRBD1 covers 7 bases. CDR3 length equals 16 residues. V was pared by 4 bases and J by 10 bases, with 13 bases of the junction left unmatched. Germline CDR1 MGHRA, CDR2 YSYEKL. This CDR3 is CASSRNRGENESPLHF. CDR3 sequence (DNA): TGCGCCAGCAGCCGTAACAGGGGTGAGAACGAATCACCCCTCCACTTT.

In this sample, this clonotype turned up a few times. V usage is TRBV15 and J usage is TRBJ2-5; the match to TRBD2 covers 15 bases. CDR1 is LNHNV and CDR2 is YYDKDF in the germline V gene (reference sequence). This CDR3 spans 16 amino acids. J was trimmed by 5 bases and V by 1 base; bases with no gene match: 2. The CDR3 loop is CATSRGTSGGAETQYF. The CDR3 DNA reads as TGTGCCACCAGCAGAGGGACTAGCGGGGGGGCGGAGACCCAGTACTTC.

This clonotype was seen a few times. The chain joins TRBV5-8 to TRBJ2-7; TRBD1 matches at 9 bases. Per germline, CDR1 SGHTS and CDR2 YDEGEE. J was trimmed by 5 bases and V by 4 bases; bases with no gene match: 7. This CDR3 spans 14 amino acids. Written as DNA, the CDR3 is TGTGCCAGCAGCCCCTGGACAGGGGTACACGAGCAGTACGTC. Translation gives CASSPWTGVHEQYV.

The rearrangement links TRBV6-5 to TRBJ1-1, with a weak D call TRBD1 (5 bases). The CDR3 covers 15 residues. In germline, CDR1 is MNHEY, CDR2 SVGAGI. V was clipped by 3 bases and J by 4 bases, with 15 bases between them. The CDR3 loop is CASSYQQGKGTEAFF. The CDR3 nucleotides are TGTGCCAGCAGTTATCAGCAGGGAAAGGGCACTGAAGCTTTCTTT.

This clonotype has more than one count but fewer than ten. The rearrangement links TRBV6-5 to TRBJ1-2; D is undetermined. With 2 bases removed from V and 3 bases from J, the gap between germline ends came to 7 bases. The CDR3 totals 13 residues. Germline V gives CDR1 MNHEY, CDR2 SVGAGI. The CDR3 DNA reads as TGTGCCAGCAGTTACGACGCTGACTATGGCTACACCTTC. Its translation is CASSYDADYGYTF.

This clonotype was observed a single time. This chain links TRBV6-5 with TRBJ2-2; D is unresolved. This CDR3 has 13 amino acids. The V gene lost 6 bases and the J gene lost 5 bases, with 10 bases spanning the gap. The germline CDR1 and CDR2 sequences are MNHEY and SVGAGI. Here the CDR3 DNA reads TGTGCCAGCAGCCTGATTACAACCGGGGAGCTGTTTTTT. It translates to CASSLITTGELFF.

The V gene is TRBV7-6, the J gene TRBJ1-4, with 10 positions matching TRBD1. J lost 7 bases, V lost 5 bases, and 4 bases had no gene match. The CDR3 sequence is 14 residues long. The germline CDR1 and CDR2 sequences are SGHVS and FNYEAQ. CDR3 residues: CASSHDRGREKLFF. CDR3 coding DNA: TGTGCCAGCAGCCATGACAGGGGGCGTGAAAAACTGTTTTTT.

The CDR3 sequence is CASSTPWAQYF. The DNA of the CDR3 is TGTGCCAGCAGTACCCCGTGGGCCCAGTACTTC. The gene calls are TRBV6-1 and TRBJ2-5; D is ambiguous. Looked up from germline, CDR1 is MNHNS and CDR2 is SASEGT. V was trimmed by 5 bases and J by 9 bases, leaving 10 bases between them. The CDR3 is 11 amino acids.

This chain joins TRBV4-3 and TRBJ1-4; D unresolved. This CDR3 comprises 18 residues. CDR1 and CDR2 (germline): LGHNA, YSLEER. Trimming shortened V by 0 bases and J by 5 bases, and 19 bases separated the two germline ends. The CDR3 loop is CASSQDLGPGLGNEKLFF. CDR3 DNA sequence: TGCGCCAGCAGCCAAGATCTTGGCCCGGGATTGGGAAATGAAAAACTGTTTTTT.

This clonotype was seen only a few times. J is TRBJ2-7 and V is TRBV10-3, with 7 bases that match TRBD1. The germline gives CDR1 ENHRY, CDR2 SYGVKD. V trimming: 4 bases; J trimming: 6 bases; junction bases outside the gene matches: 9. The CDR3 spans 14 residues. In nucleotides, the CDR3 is TGTGCCATCAGTGGGGGGACAGCTGCGCCCGAGCAGTACTTC. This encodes CAISGGTAAPEQYF.

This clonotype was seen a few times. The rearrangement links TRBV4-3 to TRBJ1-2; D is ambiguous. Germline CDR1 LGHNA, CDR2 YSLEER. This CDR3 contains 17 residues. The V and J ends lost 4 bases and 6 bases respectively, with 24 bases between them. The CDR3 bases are TGCGCCAGCAGCCCTCGGAGGGCCTTCCCGTTCTCTGATGGCTACACCTTC. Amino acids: CASSPRRAFPFSDGYTF.

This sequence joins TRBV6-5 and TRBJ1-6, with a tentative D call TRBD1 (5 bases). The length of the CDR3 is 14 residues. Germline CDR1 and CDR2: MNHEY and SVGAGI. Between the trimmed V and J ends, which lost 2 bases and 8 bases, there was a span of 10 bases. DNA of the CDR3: TGTGCCAGCAGTTACAGGGGAGCGGATTCACCCCTCCACTTT. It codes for CASSYRGADSPLHF.

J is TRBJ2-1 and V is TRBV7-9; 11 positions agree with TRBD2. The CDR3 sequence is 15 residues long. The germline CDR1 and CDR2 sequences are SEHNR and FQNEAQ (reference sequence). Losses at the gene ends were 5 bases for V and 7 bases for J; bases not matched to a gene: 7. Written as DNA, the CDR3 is TGTGCCAGCAGCACCGGGACTAGCGGTTTGAATGAGCAGTTCTTC. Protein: CASSTGTSGLNEQFF.

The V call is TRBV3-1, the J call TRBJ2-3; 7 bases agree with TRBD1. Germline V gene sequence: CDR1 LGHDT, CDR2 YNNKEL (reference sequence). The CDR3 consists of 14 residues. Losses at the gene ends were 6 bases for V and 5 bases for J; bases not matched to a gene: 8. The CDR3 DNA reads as TGTGCCAGCAGTCCGACCCAGGGGGTAGATACGCAGTATTTT. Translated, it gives CASSPTQGVDTQYF.

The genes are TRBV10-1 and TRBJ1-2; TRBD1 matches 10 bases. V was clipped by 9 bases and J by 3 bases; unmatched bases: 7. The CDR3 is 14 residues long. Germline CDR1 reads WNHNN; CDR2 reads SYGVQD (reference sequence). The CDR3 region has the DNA TGCGCCAGAAGACAGGGGGCATCGGACTATGGCTACACCTTC. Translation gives CARRQGASDYGYTF.

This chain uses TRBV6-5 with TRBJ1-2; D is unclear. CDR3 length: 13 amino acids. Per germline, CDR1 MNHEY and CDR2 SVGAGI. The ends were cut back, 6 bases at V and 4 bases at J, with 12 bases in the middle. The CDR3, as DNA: TGTGCCAGCAGCGGTCGGGCCGCCTATGGCTACACCTTC. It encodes CASSGRAAYGYTF.

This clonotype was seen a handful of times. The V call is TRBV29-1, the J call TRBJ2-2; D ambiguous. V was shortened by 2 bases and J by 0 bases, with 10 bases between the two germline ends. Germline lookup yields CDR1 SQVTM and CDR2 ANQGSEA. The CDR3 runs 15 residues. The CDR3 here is CSVEFSSTNTGELFF. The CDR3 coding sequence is TGCAGCGTTGAATTCTCCAGTACGAACACCGGGGAGCTGTTTTTT.

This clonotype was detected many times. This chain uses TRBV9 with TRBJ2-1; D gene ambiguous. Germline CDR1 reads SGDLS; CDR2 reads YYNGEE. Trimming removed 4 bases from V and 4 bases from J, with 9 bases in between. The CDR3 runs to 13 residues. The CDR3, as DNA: TGTGCCAGCAGCCTTACCCAATACAATGAGCAGTTCTTC. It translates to CASSLTQYNEQFF.

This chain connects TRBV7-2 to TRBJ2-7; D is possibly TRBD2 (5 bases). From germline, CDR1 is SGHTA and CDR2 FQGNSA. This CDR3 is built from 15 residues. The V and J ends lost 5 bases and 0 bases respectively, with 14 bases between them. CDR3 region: CASSASGRSSYEQYF. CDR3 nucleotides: TGTGCCAGCAGCGCAAGCGGTCGGAGCTCCTACGAGCAGTACTTC.

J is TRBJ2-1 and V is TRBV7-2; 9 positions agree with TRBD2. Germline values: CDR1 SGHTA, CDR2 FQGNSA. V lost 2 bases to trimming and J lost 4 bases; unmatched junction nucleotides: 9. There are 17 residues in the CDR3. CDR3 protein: CASSLRASGASYNEQFF. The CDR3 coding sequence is TGTGCCAGCAGCTTAAGGGCTAGCGGGGCAAGTTACAATGAGCAGTTCTTC.